The 28 T cell receptor beta chains below were found in one sample sequenced in a study of T cell responses to AZD1222 COVID-19 vaccine listed by TCRdb under 2021. Interpreted using the paper, the time point label stands for: baseline before first vaccination. The method behind the library was the immunoSEQ multiplex PCR assay. Sourced from immuneACCESS, this table was stored by TCRdb with only in-frame sequences that have V and J called. A share of the clones is absent; for the studies checked, an unresolved V gene accounts for under half, and the remainder has no known explanation. Here the sample has about 130,000 clones; 92% occur a single time. Jointly, the top ten make up under 2% of the sample. The sequenced sample was peripheral blood, obtained on day 0 of AZD1222 vaccination. The origin of the receptors is an adult in good health.

This chain uses TRBV5-5 with TRBJ1-5; 10 positions match TRBD1. Losses at the gene ends were 2 bases for V and 7 bases for J; bases not matched to a gene: 6. The germline gives CDR1 SGHKS, CDR2 YYEKEE (reference sequence). The CDR3 consists of 15 residues. CDR3 coding DNA: TGTGCCAGCAGCTTTGACAGGGGGCTAAGGCAGCCCCAGCATTTT. Translated: CASSFDRGLRQPQHF.

V gene TRBV19 combines with J gene TRBJ2-3; possibly TRBD1 or TRBD2 for D (7 bases each). The CDR3 covers 15 residues. Germline-derived CDR1 and CDR2 are LNHDA and SQIVND (reference sequence). Trimming shortened V by 5 bases and J by 6 bases, and 18 bases separated the two germline ends. The CDR3: CASSDPRGGIDTQYF. As DNA, the CDR3 is TGTGCCAGTAGTGATCCCAGGGGGGGAATCGATACGCAGTATTTT.

The chain uses TRBV28 and TRBJ2-3, with D perhaps TRBD1 (5 bases). The CDR3 spans 15 residues. The germline V gene has CDR1 MDHEN and CDR2 SYDVKM. Trimming left V 2 bases short and J 0 bases short, with 9 bases between. CDR3 loop: CASSLLDRSTDTQYF. CDR3 DNA sequence: TGTGCCAGCAGTTTACTAGACAGAAGCACAGATACGCAGTATTTT.

There are a few counts of this clone. This chain links TRBV9 with TRBJ1-6; D gene uncertain. The CDR3 totals 14 residues. CDR1 SGDLS and CDR2 YYNGEE come from the germline V gene. V dropped 4 bases and J dropped 3 bases, with 8 bases sitting between them. CDR3 loop: CASSSGDYNSPLHF. CDR3 nucleotides: TGTGCCAGCAGCTCCGGCGACTATAATTCACCCCTCCACTTT.

The V gene is TRBV7-8, the J gene TRBJ2-5; TRBD1 agrees at 7 bases. V was pared by 3 bases and J by 3 bases, with 10 bases of the junction left unmatched. Per germline, CDR1 SGHVS and CDR2 FQNEAQ. This CDR3 has 16 residues. This CDR3 is CASSLTYRGLEETQYF. As DNA, the CDR3 is TGTGCCAGCAGCTTGACCTACAGGGGTTTGGAAGAGACCCAGTACTTC.

This clone occurred once. The CDR3 DNA is TGTGCCAGCAGCCCCCGGACAGGACTGGGGGATGGCTACACCTTC. Protein product: CASSPRTGLGDGYTF. The chain is built from TRBV7-9 and TRBJ1-2; 7 bases are shared with TRBD1. V shed 5 bases, J shed 6 bases, and the junction held 12 bases outside the gene matches. CDR3 length equals 15 residues. Germline CDR1 SEHNR, CDR2 FQNEAQ (reference sequence).

The table lists this clone with a few counts. The chain carries TRBV6-5 and TRBJ1-1; a weak D match, TRBD1 (5 bases). Germline assignment: CDR1 MNHEY and CDR2 SVGAGI. Trimming cost V 4 bases and J 4 bases, with 16 bases left between them. The CDR3 totals 15 residues. CDR3 sequence: CASSLGGDGSTEAFF. CDR3 nucleotides: TGTGCCAGCAGTTTGGGGGGAGACGGCAGCACTGAAGCTTTCTTT.

This chain connects TRBV5-1 to TRBJ1-4; D ambiguous. The V gene lost 0 bases and the J gene lost 8 bases, with 14 bases spanning the gap. Germline CDR1 reads SGHRS; CDR2 reads YFSETQ. This CDR3 region has 15 residues. CDR3 coding DNA: TGCGCCAGCAGCTTGGGAGCCGGGTCCTGGGAAAAACTGTTTTTT. Amino acids: CASSLGAGSWEKLFF. The full variable domain, completed using reference TRBV5-1 and TRBJ1-4, is KAGVTQTPRYLIKTRGQQVTLSCSPISGHRSVSWYQQTPGQGLQFLFEYFSETQRNKGNFPGRFSGRQFSNSRSEMNVSTLELGDSALYLCASSLGAGSWEKLFFGSGTQLSVL.

The CDR3 DNA reads as TGTGCCAGCAGCTTGGCTGGGGGTGGTGGCTACACCTTC. Protein product: CASSLAGGGGYTF. J is TRBJ1-2 and V is TRBV7-9; a possible D gene is TRBD1 (5 bases). The V end was cut by 3 bases, the J end by 7 bases, with 12 bases between. The CDR3 covers 13 residues. Germline V gene sequence: CDR1 SEHNR, CDR2 FQNEAQ (reference sequence).

The gene calls are TRBV2 and TRBJ2-1, with 13 bases fitting TRBD2. This CDR3 is 16 amino acids long. The ends lost 6 bases at V and 2 bases at J; junction bases unmatched: 4. Germline CDR1 SNHLY, CDR2 FYNNEI. Written as DNA, the CDR3 is TGTGCCAGCAGACTACTAGCGGGGGGGGCCTACAATGAGCAGTTCTTC. As protein: CASRLLAGGAYNEQFF.

The DNA of the CDR3 is TGTGCCAGTAAAGACGCTAGCGGGGGAGTCCGGGAGACCCAGTACTTC. This codes for CASKDASGGVRETQYF. The chain combines TRBV19 with TRBJ2-5; 10 bases line up with TRBD2. The J segment lost 5 bases and the V segment lost 7 bases, leaving 13 bases of the junction unmatched. Germline V gene sequence: CDR1 LNHDA, CDR2 SQIVND (reference sequence). The CDR3 totals 16 residues.

This clone was counted a single time. The V gene is TRBV11-2, the J gene TRBJ2-1; D may be TRBD2 (6 bases). The CDR3 spans 11 residues. Germline CDR1 and CDR2: SGHAT and FQNNGV. V shed 3 bases and J shed 12 bases, with 9 bases lying between them. As DNA, the CDR3 is TGTGCCAGCAGCTTCGCTAGCGCGCAGTTCTTC. This sequence encodes CASSFASAQFF. The full variable domain, completed using reference TRBV11-2 and TRBJ2-1, is EAGVAQSPRYKIIEKRQSVAFWCNPISGHATLYWYQQILGQGPKLLIQFQNNGVVDDSQLPKDRFSAERLKGVDSTLKIQPAKLEDSAVYLCASSFASAQFFGPGTRLTVL.

A few counts support this clone. V gene TRBV18 combines with J gene TRBJ1-5; D gene unclear. Germline assignment: CDR1 KGHSH and CDR2 LQKENI. Trimming removed 4 bases from V and 9 bases from J, with 16 bases in between. The CDR3 length is 14 residues. CDR3: CASSQETILRPQHF. Here the CDR3 DNA reads TGTGCCAGCTCACAAGAAACAATCCTGCGGCCCCAGCATTTT.

The V call is TRBV7-6, the J call TRBJ1-6; 10 positions match TRBD1. CDR3 length equals 18 residues. The germline gives CDR1 SGHVS, CDR2 FNYEAQ. The V segment lost 5 bases and the J segment 0 bases; nucleotides outside the gene matches: 7. The CDR3 here is CASSRGTGASSYNSPLHF. The CDR3 DNA follows: TGTGCCAGCAGCCGGGGGACAGGGGCCAGCTCCTATAATTCACCCCTCCACTTT.

The chain joins TRBV5-1 to TRBJ2-2, with a tentative D call TRBD1 (5 bases). Trimming removed 0 bases at V and 4 bases at J, with 7 bases between. The CDR3 extends over 14 amino acids. Germline CDR1 SGHRS, CDR2 YFSETQ. The CDR3 is CASSLVRGTGELFF. The CDR3 DNA follows: TGCGCCAGCAGCTTGGTAAGGGGCACCGGGGAGCTGTTTTTT.

CDR3 in DNA: TGTGCCAGCAGTGAATTTCTGGGGGGACTCCAAGAGACCCAGTACTTC. Amino acid sequence: CASSEFLGGLQETQYF. This chain uses TRBV2 with TRBJ2-5; perhaps TRBD2 as D (6 bases). The CDR3 runs to 16 residues. Per the germline V gene, CDR1 is SNHLY and CDR2 is FYNNEI. The germline V and J ends were trimmed by 2 bases and 1 base, with 14 bases remaining between them.

The V call is TRBV6-6, the J call TRBJ2-7; TRBD1 matches at 9 bases. Losses at the gene ends were 6 bases for V and 7 bases for J; bases not matched to a gene: 10. Per germline, CDR1 MNHNY and CDR2 SVGAGI (reference sequence). This CDR3 is built from 14 residues. The CDR3 is CASSYRDRAGEQYF. CDR3 sequence (DNA): TGTGCCAGCAGCTACCGGGACAGGGCAGGAGAGCAGTACTTC.

V usage is TRBV25-1 and J usage is TRBJ1-3, with 7 bases identical to TRBD1. Germline lookup yields CDR1 MGHDK and CDR2 SYGVNS. Trimming removed 3 bases from V and 0 bases from J; junction bases left unmatched: 11. The CDR3 loop spans 18 amino acids. CDR3 residues: CASSDPLGTANSGNTIYF. CDR3 sequence (DNA): TGTGCCAGCAGTGATCCTCTCGGGACAGCCAACTCTGGAAACACCATATATTTT.

The chain recombines TRBV2 with TRBJ1-6, with D hard to call. Germline CDR1 is SNHLY and CDR2 is FYNNEI. V lost 3 bases, J lost 6 bases, and 6 bases lay in between. This CDR3 contains 13 residues. This chain's CDR3 is CASSDQFNSPLHF. The CDR3 DNA follows: TGTGCCAGCAGTGATCAATTTAATTCACCCCTCCACTTT.

The rearrangement links TRBV6-4 to TRBJ2-2; a weak D match, TRBD2 (6 bases). CDR1 and CDR2 (germline): MRHNA, SNTAGT. The CDR3 contains 15 residues. The V end was cut by 3 bases, the J end by 4 bases, with 12 bases between. The CDR3 DNA sequence: TGTGCCAGCAGTGAGAGGACTACATTCACCGGGGAGCTGTTTTTT. Its translation is CASSERTTFTGELFF.

The chain recombines TRBV24-1 with TRBJ1-1; TRBD1 is a possible D gene (5 bases). The CDR3 covers 13 residues. V lost 6 bases to trimming and J lost 5 bases, with 12 bases between them. Germline assignment: CDR1 KGHDR and CDR2 SFDVKD. CDR3 region: CATSFQGGTEAFF. The CDR3 nucleotides are TGTGCCACCAGTTTTCAGGGAGGTACTGAAGCTTTCTTT.

This chain links TRBV7-9 with TRBJ1-6; D gene unclear. From germline, CDR1 is SEHNR and CDR2 FQNEAQ (reference sequence). The CDR3 runs to 12 residues. With 3 bases removed from V and 6 bases from J, the gap between germline ends came to 3 bases. The CDR3 sequence is CASSFPNSPLHF. The CDR3 DNA reads as TGTGCCAGCAGCTTCCCTAATTCACCCCTCCACTTT. Variable domain in full (rest from reference TRBV7-9 and TRBJ1-6): DTGVSQNPRHKITKRGQNVTFRCDPISEHNRLYWYRQTLGQGPEFLTYFQNEAQLEKSRLLSDRFSAERPKGSFSTLEIQRTEQGDSAMYLCASSFPNSPLHFGNGTRLTVT.

V usage is TRBV28 and J usage is TRBJ2-7, with D perhaps matching TRBD1 (6 bases). V lost 5 bases and J 0 bases, leaving 14 bases between the germline ends. Per germline, CDR1 MDHEN and CDR2 SYDVKM. The CDR3 runs to 15 residues. CDR3 amino acids: CASSKPGASSYEQYF. The CDR3 coding sequence is TGTGCCAGCAGTAAGCCAGGGGCAAGCTCCTACGAGCAGTACTTC. Together with reference TRBV28 and TRBJ2-7, the CDR3 gives the full variable domain: DVKVTQSSRYLVKRTGEKVFLECVQDMDHENMFWYRQDPGLGLRLIYFSYDVKMKEKGDIPEGYSVSREKKERFSLILESASTNQTSMYLCASSKPGASSYEQYFGPGTRLTVT.

The rearrangement links TRBV24-1 to TRBJ1-5; D perhaps matches TRBD1 (6 bases). The germline V gene encodes CDR1 KGHDR and CDR2 SFDVKD. This CDR3 has 17 residues. Deletions cut 1 base from V and 3 bases from J, with 15 bases between. CDR3: CATSDLEGGDNNQPQHF. The CDR3 DNA sequence: TGTGCCACCAGTGATTTAGAAGGGGGAGACAACAATCAGCCCCAGCATTTT.

The rearrangement links TRBV6-5 to TRBJ2-1, with 12 bases aligning to TRBD2. The junction had 10 bases not matched to a gene; V was cut back by 6 bases and J by 10 bases. Germline CDR1 and CDR2: MNHEY and SVGAGI. The CDR3 has 15 residues. The CDR3 DNA follows: TGTGCCAGCAGAACCCCTAGCGGGGGGGCCAGGGAGCAGTTCTTC. Its translation: CASRTPSGGAREQFF.

This clone was picked up one time. The chain combines TRBV18 with TRBJ2-3, with a tentative D call TRBD2 (5 bases). Germline V CDR1 and CDR2: KGHSH, LQKENI. The CDR3 loop spans 16 amino acids. Trimming stripped 3 bases from V and 4 bases from J, with 17 bases between. The CDR3 here is CASSPLAGLKADTQYF. As DNA, the CDR3 is TGTGCCAGCTCACCCCTGGCAGGACTCAAGGCAGATACGCAGTATTTT.

The chain has TRBV3-1 (or the pseudogene TRBV3-2) and TRBJ1-5; D is perhaps TRBD1 (5 bases). Germline V gene lookup returns CDR1 LGHDT and CDR2 YNNKEL (reference sequence). The V end was cut by 3 bases, the J end by 6 bases, with 18 bases between. The CDR3 extends over 16 amino acids. The CDR3 DNA follows: TGTGCCAGCAGCCAGGGGGTGGCAGGGTTGGTTCAGCCCCAGCATTTT. Encoded protein: CASSQGVAGLVQPQHF.

The chain joins TRBV10-1 to TRBJ2-2, with D maybe TRBD2 (6 bases). CDR1 WNHNN and CDR2 SYGVQD come from the germline V gene (reference sequence). The CDR3 contains 16 residues. V lost 6 bases, J lost 3 bases, and 17 bases lay in between. CDR3 protein: CASRAGHWGHTGELFF. CDR3 nucleotides: TGCGCCAGCAGGGCGGGGCATTGGGGACACACCGGGGAGCTGTTTTTT.